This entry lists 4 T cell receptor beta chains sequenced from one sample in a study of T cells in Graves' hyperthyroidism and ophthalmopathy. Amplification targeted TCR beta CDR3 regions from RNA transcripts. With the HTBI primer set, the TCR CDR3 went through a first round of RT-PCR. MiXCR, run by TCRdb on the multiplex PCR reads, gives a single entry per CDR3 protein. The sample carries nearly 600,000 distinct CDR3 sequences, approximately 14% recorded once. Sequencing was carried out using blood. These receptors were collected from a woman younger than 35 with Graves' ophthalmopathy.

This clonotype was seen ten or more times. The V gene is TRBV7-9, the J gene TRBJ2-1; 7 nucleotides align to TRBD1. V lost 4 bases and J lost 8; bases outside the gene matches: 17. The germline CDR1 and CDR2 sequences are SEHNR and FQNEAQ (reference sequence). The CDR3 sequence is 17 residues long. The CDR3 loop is CASSSYQGQFGQYEQFF. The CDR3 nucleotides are TGTGCCAGCAGCTCCTACCAGGGACAGTTCGGACAATATGAGCAGTTCTTC.

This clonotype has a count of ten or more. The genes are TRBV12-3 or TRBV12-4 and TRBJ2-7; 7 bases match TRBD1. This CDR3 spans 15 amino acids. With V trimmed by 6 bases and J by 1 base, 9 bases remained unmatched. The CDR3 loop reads CASRPGGSGSYEQYF. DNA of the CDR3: TGTGCCAGCAGGCCAGGGGGTTCGGGATCCTACGAGCAGTACTTC.

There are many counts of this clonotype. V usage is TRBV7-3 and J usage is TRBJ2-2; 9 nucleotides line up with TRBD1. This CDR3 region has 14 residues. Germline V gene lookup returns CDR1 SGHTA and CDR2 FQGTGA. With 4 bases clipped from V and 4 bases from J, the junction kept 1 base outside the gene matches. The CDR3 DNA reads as TGTGCCAGCAGCTCGACAGGGGGCACCGGGGAGCTGTTTTTT. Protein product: CASSSTGGTGELFF. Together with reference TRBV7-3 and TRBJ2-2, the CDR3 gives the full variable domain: GAGVSQTPSNKVTEKGKYVELRCDPISGHTALYWYRQSLGQGPEFLIYFQGTGAADDSGLPNDRFFAVRPEGSVSTLKIQRTERGDSAVYLCASSSTGGTGELFFGEGSRLTVL.

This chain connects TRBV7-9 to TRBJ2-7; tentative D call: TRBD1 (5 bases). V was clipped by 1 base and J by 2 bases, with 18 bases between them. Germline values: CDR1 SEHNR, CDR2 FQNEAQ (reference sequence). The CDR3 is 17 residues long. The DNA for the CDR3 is TGTGCCAGCAGCTTAGAGGTAGGGCAGGGTCGAACCTACGAGCAGTACTTC. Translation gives CASSLEVGQGRTYEQYF.